This record concerns one T cell receptor (beta chain) sequence. Its target is not known. Each of the CD4+ naive, central memory, regulatory and stem cell-like memory populations was sorted via CD45RO/CCR7/CD25/CD127/CD95/CD27. Sequenced material consisted of expressed TCRB transcripts (all of the isolated RNA was reverse transcribed). Measured with immunoSEQ multiplex PCR; TCRdb has only the in-frame clones, and not every one. The profile shows about 340,000 clones, approximately 13% of them singletons. This sample is part of a study of beta chain features in type 1 diabetes. Points from the study as a whole: Type 1 diabetes patients showed a moderate but significant shortening of TCRB CDR3s in all four CD4+ subsets.

Per germline, CDR1 MNHEY and CDR2 SVGAGI. V was shortened by 6 bases and J by 4 bases, with 10 bases between the two germline ends. The CDR3 sequence is 13 residues long. The J gene is TRBJ2-1, the V gene TRBV6-5; D remains unclear. This clonotype originated in a woman younger than 30 with type 1 diabetes. The sequenced sample was naive CD4+ T cells from blood. The CDR3 is CASSPTDYNEQFF. The CDR3 DNA follows: TGTGCCAGCAGCCCAACAGATTACAATGAGCAGTTCTTC.